The present TCR beta chain was sequenced within a study of T cells after yellow fever vaccination. This clonotype was observed a handful of times. No antigen is known for it. Study-wide points: CD4 and CD8 compartments shared a small share of clonotypes, likely from convergent recombination.

The CDR3 is 14 residues long. V dropped 4 bases and J dropped 10 bases, with 17 bases sitting between them. CDR1 and CDR2 (germline): LNHDA, SQIVND (reference sequence). In TCRdb, the 5' RACE reads were re-called with MiXCR into one record per CDR3 protein. The data show roughly 500,000 distinct CDR3 sequences, 19% seen once. This TCR came from a man aged 25 to 40 who received the YFV17D yellow fever vaccine. The source material was PBMCs, sampled 15 days after the yellow fever booster vaccination. The chain is built from TRBV19 and TRBJ2-1, with D unclear. This CDR3 reads CASSRLASKGEQFF. The CDR3 nucleotides read TGTGCCAGTAGTAGGTTGGCAAGCAAAGGGGAGCAGTTCTTC.